This TCR beta chain was identified in a study of cytomegalovirus exposure and HLA in healthy donors. As to this clone: Its specificity is not known.

Study results and limitations: Most TCR beta V segments were productive about 90% or about 30% of the time in an earlier analysis. It was confirmed in vitro that a few of the CMV-associated chains were specific for CMV antigens. A later analysis linked a missense DCLRE1C variant to TCR beta V- and J-gene trimming. When a later analysis was performed, an Asian-associated ancestry cluster reportedly had fewer N-insertions than the roughly 630-donor mean.

With V trimmed by 5 bases and J by 5 bases, 8 bases remained unmatched. This CDR3 spans 15 amino acids. Germline V gene sequence: CDR1 SGHAT, CDR2 FQDESV (reference sequence). In the PCR, 60 Vbeta and 13 Jbeta primers were used. TCRdb keeps only in-frame clones here, not all; method: immunoSEQ multiplex PCR. The table shows around 92,000 clones, with roughly 74% occurring only once. This chain uses TRBV11-1 with TRBJ2-5, with 10 bases matching TRBD1. The specimen was PBMCs. This sequence was found in a female donor in good health and CMV-seropositive. In DNA, the CDR3 is TGTGCCAGCAGCCTGAGACAGGGGGCGGGGGAGACCCAGTACTTC. Encoded protein: CASSLRQGAGETQYF.